This TCR beta chain appears in the sequencing data of a study of identical twins. Germline V gene lookup returns CDR1 MDHEN and CDR2 SYDVKM. The CDR3 runs 15 residues. Trimming shortened V by 6 bases and J by 1 base, and 15 bases separated the two germline ends. TCRdb independently ran MiXCR on the 5' RACE reads; one entry per CDR3 protein. The sample consists of about 890,000 distinct CDR3 sequences, around 12% of them appearing once. The sample also formed part of further work on yellow fever vaccine responses in identical twins.

This clonotype was sampled from a woman aged 18 to 35 in good health. The sample consisted of PBMCs. The chain has TRBV28 and TRBJ1-1, with D perhaps TRBD1 (6 bases). For the CDR3, the DNA is TGTGCCAGCAGCAACCCGGCACAGGGGAACACTGAAGCTTTCTTT. Translating it yields CASSNPAQGNTEAFF.